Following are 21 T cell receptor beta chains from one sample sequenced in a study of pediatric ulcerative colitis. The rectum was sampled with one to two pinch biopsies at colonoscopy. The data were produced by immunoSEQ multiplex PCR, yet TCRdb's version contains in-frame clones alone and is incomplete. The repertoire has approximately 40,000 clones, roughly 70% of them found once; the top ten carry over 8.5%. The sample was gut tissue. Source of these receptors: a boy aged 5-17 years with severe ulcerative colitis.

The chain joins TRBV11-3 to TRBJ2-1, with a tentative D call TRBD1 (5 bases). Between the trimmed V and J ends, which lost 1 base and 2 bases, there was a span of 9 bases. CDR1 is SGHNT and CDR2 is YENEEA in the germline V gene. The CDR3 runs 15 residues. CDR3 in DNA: TGTGCCAGCAGCTTAGGGCAGGGTACCTACAATGAGCAGTTCTTC. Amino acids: CASSLGQGTYNEQFF.

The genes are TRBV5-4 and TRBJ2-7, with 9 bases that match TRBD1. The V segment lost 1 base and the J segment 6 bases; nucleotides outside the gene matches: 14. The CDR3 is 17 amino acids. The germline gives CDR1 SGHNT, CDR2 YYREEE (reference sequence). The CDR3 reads CASSLWPQQGADGEQYF. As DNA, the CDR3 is TGTGCCAGCAGCTTGTGGCCCCAACAGGGGGCCGACGGCGAGCAGTACTTC.

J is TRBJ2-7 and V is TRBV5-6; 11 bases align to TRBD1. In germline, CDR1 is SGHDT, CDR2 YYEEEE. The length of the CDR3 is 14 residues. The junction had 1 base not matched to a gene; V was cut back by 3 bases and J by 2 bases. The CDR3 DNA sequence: TGTGCCAGCAGCTGGGGACAGGGGGCCTACGAGCAGTACTTC. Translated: CASSWGQGAYEQYF.

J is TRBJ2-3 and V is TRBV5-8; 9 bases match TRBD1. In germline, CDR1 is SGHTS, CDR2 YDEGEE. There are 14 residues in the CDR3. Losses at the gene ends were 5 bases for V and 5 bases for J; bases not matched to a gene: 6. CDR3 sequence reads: CASRVDRGRDTQYF. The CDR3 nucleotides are TGTGCCAGCAGAGTGGACAGGGGAAGAGATACGCAGTATTTT.

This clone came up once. The chain's CDR3 is CASSGDRDYSNQPQHF. The CDR3 region has the DNA TGTGCCAGCTCCGGAGACAGGGACTATAGCAATCAGCCCCAGCATTTT. The chain combines TRBV18 with TRBJ1-5; TRBD1 matches at 7 bases. CDR1 and CDR2 (germline): KGHSH, LQKENI. The CDR3 sequence is 16 residues long. V shed 6 bases and J 0 bases; nucleotides not matched to a gene: 8.

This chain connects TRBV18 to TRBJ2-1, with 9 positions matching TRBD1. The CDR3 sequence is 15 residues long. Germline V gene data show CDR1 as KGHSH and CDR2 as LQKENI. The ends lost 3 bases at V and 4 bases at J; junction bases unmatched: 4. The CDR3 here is CASSPDRGGYNEQFF. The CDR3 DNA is TGTGCCAGCTCACCGGACAGGGGAGGGTACAATGAGCAGTTCTTC. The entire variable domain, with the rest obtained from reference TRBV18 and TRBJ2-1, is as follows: NAGVMQNPRHLVRRRGQEARLRCSPMKGHSHVYWYRQLPEEGLKFMVYLQKENIIDESGMPKERFSAEFPKEGPSILRIQQVVRGDSAAYFCASSPDRGGYNEQFFGPGTRLTVL.

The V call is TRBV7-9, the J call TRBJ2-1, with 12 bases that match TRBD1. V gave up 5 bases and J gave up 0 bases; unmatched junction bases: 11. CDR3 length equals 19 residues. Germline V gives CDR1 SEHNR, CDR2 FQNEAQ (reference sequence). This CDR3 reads CASSPNRGQGAFSYNEQFF. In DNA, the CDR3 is TGTGCCAGCAGCCCGAACCGGGGACAGGGGGCATTCTCCTACAATGAGCAGTTCTTC.

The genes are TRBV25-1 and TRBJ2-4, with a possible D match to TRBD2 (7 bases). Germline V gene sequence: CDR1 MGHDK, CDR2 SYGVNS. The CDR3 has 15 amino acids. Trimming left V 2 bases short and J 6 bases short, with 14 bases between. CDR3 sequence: CASSEGGGWGNIQYF. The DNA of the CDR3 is TGTGCCAGCAGTGAAGGGGGGGGCTGGGGAAACATTCAGTACTTC.

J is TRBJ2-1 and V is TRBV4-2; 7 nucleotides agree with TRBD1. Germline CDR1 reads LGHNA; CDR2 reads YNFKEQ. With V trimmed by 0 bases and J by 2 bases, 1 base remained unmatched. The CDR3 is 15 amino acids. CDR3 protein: CASSQEGQPYNEQFF. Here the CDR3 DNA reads TGTGCCAGCAGCCAAGAGGGACAGCCCTACAATGAGCAGTTCTTC.

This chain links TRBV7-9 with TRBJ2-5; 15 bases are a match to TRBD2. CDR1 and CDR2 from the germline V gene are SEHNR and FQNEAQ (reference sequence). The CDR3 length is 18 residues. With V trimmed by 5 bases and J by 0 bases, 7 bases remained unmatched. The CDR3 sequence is CASSTGLAGGKYQETQYF. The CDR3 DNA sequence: TGTGCCAGCAGCACGGGACTAGCGGGGGGAAAGTACCAAGAGACCCAGTACTTC.

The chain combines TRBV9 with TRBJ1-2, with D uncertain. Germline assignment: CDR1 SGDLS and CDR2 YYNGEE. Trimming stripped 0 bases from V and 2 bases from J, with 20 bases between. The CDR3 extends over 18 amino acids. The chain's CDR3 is CASSVDSHQGTPNYGYTF. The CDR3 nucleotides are TGTGCCAGCAGCGTAGACTCCCACCAAGGTACCCCCAACTATGGCTACACCTTC.

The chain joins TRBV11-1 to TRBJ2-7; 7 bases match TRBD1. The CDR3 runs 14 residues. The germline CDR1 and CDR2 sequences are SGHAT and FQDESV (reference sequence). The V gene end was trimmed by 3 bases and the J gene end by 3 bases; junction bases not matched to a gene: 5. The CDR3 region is CASSLNRGLYEQYF. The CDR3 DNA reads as TGTGCCAGCAGCTTGAACAGGGGTCTCTACGAGCAGTACTTC.

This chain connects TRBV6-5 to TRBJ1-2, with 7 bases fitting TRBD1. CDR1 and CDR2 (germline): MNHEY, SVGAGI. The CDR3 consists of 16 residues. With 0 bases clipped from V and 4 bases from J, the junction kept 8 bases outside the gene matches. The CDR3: CASSYSIQTGTYGYTF. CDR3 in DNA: TGTGCCAGCAGTTACTCGATTCAGACAGGGACCTATGGCTACACCTTC.

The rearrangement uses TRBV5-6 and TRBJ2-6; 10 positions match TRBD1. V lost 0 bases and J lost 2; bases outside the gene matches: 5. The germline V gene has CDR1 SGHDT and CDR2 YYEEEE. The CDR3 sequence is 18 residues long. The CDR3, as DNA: TGTGCCAGCAGCTTGGTGGGACAGGGGTTAACTGGGGCCAACGTCCTGACTTTC. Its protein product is CASSLVGQGLTGANVLTF.

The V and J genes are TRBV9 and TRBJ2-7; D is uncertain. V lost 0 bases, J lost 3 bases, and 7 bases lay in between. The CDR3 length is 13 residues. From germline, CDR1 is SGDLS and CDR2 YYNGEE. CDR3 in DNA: TGTGCCAGCAGCGTAGGGTCCGACTACGAGCAGTACTTC. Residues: CASSVGSDYEQYF.

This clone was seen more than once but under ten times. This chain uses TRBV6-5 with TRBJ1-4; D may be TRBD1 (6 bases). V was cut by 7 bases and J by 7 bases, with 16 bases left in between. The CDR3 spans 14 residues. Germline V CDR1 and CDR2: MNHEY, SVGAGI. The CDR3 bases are TGTGCCAGCAAAAGAGGACAGACCCCTGAAAAACTGTTTTTT. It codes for CASKRGQTPEKLFF.

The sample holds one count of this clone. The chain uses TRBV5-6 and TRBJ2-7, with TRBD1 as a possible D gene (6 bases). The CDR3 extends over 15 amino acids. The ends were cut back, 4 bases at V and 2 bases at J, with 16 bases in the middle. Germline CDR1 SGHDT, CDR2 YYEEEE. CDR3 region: CASSLQGPLTYEQYF. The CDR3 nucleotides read TGTGCCAGCAGCCTACAGGGTCCCCTTACCTACGAGCAGTACTTC. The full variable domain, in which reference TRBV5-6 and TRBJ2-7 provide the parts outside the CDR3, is DAGVTQSPTHLIKTRGQQVTLRCSPKSGHDTVSWYQQALGQGPQFIFQYYEEEERQRGNFPDRFSGHQFPNYSSELNVNALLLGDSALYLCASSLQGPLTYEQYFGPGTRLTVT.

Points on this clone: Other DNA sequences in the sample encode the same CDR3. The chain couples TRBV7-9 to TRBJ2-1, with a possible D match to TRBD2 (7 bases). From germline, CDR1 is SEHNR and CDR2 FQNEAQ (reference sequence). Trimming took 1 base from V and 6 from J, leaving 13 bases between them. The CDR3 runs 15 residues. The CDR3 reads CASSLGGGAANEQFF. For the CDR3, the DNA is TGTGCCAGCAGCTTAGGAGGGGGGGCAGCCAATGAGCAGTTCTTC.

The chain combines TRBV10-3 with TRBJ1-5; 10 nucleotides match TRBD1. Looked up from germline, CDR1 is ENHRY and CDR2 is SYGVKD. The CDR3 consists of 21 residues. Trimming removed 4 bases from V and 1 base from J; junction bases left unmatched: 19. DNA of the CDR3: TGTGCCATCAGTGCGTCCCGGGACAGGGGTACGTCAGATAAAAGCAATCAGCCCCAGCATTTT. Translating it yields CAISASRDRGTSDKSNQPQHF.

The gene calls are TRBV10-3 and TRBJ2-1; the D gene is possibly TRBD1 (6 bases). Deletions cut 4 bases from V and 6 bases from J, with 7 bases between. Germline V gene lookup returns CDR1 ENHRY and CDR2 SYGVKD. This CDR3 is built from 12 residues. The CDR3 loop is CAISGGGNEQFF. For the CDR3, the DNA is TGTGCCATCAGTGGAGGGGGCAATGAGCAGTTCTTC.

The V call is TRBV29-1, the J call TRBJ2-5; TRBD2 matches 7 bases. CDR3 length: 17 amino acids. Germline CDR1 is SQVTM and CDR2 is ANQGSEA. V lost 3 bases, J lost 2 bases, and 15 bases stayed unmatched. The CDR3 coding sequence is TGCAGCGTTGATGGGATTTCTAGTGGGGGGGTTCAAGAGACCCAGTACTTC. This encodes CSVDGISSGGVQETQYF.